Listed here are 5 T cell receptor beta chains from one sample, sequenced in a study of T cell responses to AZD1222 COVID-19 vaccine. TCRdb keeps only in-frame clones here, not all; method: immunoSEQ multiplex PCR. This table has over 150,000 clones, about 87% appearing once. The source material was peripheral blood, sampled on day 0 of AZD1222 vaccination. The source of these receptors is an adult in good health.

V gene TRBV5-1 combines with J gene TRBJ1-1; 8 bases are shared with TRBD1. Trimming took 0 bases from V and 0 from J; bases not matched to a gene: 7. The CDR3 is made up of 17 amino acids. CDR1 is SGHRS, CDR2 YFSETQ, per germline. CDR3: CASSLAGTGFMNTEAFF. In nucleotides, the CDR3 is TGCGCCAGCAGCTTGGCAGGGACAGGTTTTATGAACACTGAAGCTTTCTTT.

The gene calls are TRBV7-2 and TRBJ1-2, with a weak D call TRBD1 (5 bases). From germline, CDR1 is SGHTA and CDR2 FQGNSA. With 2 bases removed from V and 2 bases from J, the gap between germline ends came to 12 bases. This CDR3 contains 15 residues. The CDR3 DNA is TGTGCCAGCAGCTTACAAGCAGGGCCCAACTATGGCTACACCTTC. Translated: CASSLQAGPNYGYTF.

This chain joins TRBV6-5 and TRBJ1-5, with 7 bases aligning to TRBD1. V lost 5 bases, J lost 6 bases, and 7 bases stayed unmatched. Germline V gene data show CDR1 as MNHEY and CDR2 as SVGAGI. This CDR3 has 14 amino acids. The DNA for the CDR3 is TGTGCCAGCAGTACAGGGGTAGGCGGTCAGCCCCAGCATTTT. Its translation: CASSTGVGGQPQHF.

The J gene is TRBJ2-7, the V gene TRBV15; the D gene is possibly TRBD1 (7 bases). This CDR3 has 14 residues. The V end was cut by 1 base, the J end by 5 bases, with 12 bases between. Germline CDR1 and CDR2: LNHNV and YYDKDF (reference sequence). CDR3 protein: CATSRAQGGDEQYF. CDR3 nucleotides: TGTGCCACCAGCAGAGCCCAGGGGGGCGACGAGCAGTACTTC.

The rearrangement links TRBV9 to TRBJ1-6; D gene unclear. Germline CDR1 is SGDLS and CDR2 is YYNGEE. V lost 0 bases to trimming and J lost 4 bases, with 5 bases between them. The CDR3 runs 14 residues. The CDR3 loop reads CASSVEQYNSPLHF. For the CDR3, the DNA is TGTGCCAGCAGCGTAGAACAGTATAATTCACCCCTCCACTTT.